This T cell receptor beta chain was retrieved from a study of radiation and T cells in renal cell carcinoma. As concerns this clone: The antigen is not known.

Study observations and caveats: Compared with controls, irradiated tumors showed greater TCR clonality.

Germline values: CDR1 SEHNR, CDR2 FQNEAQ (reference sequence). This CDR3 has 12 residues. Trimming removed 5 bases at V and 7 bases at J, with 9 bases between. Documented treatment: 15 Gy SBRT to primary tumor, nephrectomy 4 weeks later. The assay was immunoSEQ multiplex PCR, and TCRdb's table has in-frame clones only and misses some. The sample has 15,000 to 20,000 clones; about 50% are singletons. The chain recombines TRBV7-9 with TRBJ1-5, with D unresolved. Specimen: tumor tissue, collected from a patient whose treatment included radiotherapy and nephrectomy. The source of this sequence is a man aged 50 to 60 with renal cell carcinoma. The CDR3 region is CASSLPGQPQHF. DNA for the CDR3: TGTGCCAGCAGCCTACCCGGACAGCCCCAGCATTTT.